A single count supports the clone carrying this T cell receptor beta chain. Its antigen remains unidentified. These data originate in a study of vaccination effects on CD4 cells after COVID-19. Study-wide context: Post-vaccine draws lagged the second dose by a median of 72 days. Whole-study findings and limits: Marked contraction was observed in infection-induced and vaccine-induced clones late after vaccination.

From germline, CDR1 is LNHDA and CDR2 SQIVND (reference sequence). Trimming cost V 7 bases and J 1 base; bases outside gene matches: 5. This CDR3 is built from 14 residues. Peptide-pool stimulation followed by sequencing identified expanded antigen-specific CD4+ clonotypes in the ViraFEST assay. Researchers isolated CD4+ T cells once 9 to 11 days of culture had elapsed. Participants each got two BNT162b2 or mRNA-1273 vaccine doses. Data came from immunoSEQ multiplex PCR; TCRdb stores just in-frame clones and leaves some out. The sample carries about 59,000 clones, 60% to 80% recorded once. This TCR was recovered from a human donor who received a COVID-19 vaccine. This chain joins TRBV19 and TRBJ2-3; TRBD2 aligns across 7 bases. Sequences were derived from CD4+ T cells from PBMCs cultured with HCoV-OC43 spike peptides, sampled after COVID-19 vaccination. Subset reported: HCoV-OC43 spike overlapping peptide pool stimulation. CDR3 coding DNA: TGTGCCAGTACACCTGCGGGGGGCACAGATACGCAGTATTTT. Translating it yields CASTPAGGTDTQYF.